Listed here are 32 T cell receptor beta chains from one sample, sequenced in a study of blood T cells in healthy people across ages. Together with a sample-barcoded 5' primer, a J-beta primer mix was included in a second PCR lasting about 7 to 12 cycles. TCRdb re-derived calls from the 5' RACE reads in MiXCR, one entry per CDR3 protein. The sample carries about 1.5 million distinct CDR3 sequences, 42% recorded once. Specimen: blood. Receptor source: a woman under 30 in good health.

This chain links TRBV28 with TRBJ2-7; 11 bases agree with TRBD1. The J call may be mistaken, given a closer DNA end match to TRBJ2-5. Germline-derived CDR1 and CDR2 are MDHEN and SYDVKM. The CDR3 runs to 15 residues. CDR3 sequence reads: CASSSAGTGGETQYF. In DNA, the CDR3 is TGTGCCAGCAGTTCAGCCGGGACAGGGGGAGAGACCCAGTACTTC.

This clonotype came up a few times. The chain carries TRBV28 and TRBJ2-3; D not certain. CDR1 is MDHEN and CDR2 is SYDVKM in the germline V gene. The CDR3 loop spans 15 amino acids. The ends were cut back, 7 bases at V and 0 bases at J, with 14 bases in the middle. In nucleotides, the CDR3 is TGTGCCAGCACCTTCCGAGTCCCTAGCACAGATACGCAGTATTTT. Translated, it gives CASTFRVPSTDTQYF. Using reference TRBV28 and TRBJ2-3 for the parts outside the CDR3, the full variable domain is DVKVTQSSRYLVKRTGEKVFLECVQDMDHENMFWYRQDPGLGLRLIYFSYDVKMKEKGDIPEGYSVSREKKERFSLILESASTNQTSMYLCASTFRVPSTDTQYFGPGTRLTVL.

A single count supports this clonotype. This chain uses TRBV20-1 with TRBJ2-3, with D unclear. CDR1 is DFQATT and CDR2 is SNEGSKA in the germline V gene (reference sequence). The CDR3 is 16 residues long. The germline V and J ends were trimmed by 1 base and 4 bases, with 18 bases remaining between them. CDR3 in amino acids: CSARGVVYFAADTQYF. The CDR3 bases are TGCAGTGCTAGAGGCGTCGTGTACTTCGCGGCAGATACGCAGTATTTT.

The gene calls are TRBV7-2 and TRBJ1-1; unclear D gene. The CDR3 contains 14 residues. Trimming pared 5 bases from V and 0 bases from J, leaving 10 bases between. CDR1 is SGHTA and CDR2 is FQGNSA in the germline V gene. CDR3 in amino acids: CASSAAAMNTEAFF. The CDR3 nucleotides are TGTGCCAGCAGCGCCGCGGCCATGAACACTGAAGCTTTCTTT.

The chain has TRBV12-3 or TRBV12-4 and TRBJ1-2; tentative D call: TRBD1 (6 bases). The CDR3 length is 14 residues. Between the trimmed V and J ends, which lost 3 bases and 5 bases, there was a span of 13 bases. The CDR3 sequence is CASSFLRGSYGYTF. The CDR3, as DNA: TGTGCCAGCAGTTTCCTCAGGGGCTCTTATGGCTACACCTTC.

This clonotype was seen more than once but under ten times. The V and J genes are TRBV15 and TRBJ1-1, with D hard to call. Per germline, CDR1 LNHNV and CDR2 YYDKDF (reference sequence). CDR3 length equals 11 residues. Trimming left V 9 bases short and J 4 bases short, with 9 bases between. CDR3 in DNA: TGTGCCACAACCTGGGGCACTGAAGCTTTCTTT. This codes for CATTWGTEAFF. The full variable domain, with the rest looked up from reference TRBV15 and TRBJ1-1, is DAMVIQNPRYQVTQFGKPVTLSCSQTLNHNVMYWYQQKSSQAPKLLFHYYDKDFNNEADTPDNFQSRRPNTSFCFLDIRSPGLGDTAMYLCATTWGTEAFFGQGTRLTVV.

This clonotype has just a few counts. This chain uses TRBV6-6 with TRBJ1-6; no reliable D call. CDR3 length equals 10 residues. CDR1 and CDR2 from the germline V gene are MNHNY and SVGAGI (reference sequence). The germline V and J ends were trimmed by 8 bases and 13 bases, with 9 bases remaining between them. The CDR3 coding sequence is TGTGCCAGCGGACGATGGCCCCTCCACTTT. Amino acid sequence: CASGRWPLHF.

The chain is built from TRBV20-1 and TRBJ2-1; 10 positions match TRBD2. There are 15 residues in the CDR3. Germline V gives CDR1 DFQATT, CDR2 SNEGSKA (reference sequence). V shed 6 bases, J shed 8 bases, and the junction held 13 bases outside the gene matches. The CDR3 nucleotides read TGCAGTGCGAAACGACTAGCGGGTAGTATCCATGAGCAGTTCTTC. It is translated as CSAKRLAGSIHEQFF.

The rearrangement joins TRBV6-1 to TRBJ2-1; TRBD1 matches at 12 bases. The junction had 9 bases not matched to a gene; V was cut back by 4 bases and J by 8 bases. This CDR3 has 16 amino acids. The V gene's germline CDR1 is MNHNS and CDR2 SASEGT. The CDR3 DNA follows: TGTGCCAGCAGTGCACCGGGACAGGGGGCGATTGATGAGCAGTTCTTC. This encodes CASSAPGQGAIDEQFF.

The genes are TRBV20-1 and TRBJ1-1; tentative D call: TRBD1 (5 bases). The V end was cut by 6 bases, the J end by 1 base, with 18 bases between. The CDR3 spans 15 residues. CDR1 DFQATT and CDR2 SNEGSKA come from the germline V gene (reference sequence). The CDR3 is CSAANRTGPNTEAFF. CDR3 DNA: TGCAGTGCCGCAAACCGCACAGGTCCGAACACTGAAGCTTTCTTT.

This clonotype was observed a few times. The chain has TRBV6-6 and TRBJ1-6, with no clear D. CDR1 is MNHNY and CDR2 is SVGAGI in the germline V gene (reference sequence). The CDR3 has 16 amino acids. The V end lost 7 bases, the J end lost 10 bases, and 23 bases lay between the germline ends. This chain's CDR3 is CASTPNKGTLGSPLHF. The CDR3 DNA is TGTGCCAGCACCCCGAACAAGGGAACCTTGGGATCACCCCTCCACTTT.

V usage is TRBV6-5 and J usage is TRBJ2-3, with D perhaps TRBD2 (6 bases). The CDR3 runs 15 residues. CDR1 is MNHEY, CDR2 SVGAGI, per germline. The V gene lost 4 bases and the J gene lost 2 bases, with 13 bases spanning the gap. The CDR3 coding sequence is TGTGCCAGCAGTTCACTAGCTCCCCACACAGATACGCAGTATTTT. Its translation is CASSSLAPHTDTQYF.

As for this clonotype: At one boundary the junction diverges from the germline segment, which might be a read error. The CDR3 DNA follows: TGTGCCTGCAGCGGCGGGGGGGCACAACTGCAAGAGACCCAGTACTTC. Protein sequence: CACSGGGAQLQETQYF. This sequence joins TRBV9 and TRBJ2-5, with TRBD2 matching 9 bases. Per the germline V gene, CDR1 is SGDLS and CDR2 is YYNGEE. This CDR3 is built from 16 residues.

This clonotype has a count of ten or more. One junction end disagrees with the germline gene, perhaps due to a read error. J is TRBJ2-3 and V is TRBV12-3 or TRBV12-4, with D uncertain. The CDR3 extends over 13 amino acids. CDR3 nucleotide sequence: TGTGCCAGCAGCTTAGCTCGCACAGATACGCAGTATTTT. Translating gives CASSLARTDTQYF.

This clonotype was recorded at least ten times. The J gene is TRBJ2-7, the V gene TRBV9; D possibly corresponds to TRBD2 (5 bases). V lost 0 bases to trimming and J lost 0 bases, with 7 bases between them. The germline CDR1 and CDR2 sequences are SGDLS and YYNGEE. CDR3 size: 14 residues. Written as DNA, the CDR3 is TGTGCCAGCAGCGTAGACGGACTCTCCTACGAGCAGTACTTC. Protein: CASSVDGLSYEQYF. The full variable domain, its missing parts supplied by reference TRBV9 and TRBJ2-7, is DSGVTQTPKHLITATGQRVTLRCSPRSGDLSVYWYQQSLDQGLQFLIQYYNGEERAKGNILERFSAQQFPDLHSELNLSSLELGDSALYFCASSVDGLSYEQYFGPGTRLTVT.

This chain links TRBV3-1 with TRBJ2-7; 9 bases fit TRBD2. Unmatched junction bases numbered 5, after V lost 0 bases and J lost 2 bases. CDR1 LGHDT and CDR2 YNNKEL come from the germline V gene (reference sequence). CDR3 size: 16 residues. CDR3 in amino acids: CASSQDQLAGTYEQYF. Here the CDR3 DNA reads TGTGCCAGCAGCCAAGATCAGCTAGCGGGAACCTACGAGCAGTACTTC.

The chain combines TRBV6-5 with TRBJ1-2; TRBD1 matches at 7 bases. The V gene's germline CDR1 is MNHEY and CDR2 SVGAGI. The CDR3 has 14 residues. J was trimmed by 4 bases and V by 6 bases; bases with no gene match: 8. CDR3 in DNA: TGTGCCAGCAGGACGACAGGACAGGTCTATGGCTACACCTTC. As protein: CASRTTGQVYGYTF.

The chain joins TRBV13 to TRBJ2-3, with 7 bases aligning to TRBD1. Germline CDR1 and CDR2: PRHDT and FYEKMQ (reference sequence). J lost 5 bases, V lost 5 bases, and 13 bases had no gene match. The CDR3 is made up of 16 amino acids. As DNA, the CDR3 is TGTGCCAGCAGCCTCTCCTTACAGGGGCGGAGAGATACGCAGTATTTT. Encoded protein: CASSLSLQGRRDTQYF.

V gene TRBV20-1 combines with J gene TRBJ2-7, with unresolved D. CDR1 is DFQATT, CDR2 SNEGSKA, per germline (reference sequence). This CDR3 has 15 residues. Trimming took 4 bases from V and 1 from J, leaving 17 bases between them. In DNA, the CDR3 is TGCAGTGCTACTGGGCCTCCATCAAAATCCTACGAGCAGTACTTC. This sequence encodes CSATGPPSKSYEQYF.

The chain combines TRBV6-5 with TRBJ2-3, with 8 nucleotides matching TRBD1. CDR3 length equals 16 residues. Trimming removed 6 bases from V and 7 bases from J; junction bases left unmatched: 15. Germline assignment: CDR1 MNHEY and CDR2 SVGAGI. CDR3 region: CASRATGTGLRNTQYF. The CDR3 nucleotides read TGTGCCAGCAGAGCAACAGGGACAGGATTACGGAATACGCAGTATTTT.

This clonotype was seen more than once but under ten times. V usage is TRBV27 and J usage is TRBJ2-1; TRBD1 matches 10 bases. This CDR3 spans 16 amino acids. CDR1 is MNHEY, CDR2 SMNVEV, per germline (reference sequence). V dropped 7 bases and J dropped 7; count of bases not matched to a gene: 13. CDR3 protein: CASTHLVTGGYNEQFF. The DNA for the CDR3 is TGTGCCAGCACCCACCTGGTGACAGGGGGCTATAATGAGCAGTTCTTC.

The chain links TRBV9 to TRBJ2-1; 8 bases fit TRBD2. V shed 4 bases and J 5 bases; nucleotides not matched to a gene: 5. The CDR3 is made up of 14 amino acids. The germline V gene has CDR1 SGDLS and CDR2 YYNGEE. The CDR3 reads CASSQSGSNNEQFF. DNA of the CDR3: TGTGCCAGCAGCCAAAGCGGGAGTAACAATGAGCAGTTCTTC. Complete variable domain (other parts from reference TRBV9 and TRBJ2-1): DSGVTQTPKHLITATGQRVTLRCSPRSGDLSVYWYQQSLDQGLQFLIQYYNGEERAKGNILERFSAQQFPDLHSELNLSSLELGDSALYFCASSQSGSNNEQFFGPGTRLTVL.

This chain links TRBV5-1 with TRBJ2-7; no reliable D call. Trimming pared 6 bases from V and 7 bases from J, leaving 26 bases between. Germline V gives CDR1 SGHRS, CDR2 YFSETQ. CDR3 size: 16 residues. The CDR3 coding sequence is TGCGCCAGCAAACAATTGGTAGGCAGCTCCTACAATGAGCAGTACTTC. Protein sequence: CASKQLVGSSYNEQYF.

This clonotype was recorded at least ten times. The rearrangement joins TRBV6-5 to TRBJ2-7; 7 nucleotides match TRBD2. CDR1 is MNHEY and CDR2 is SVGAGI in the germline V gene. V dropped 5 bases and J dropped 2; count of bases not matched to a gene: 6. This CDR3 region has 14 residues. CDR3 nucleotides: TGTGCCAGCAGTCCAGCGGGAACGGCCTACGAGCAGTACTTC. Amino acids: CASSPAGTAYEQYF.

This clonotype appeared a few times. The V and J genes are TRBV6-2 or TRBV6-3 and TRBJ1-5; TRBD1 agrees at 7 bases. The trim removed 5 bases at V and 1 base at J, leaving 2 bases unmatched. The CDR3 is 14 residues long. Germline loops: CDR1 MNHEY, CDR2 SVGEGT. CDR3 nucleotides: TGTGCCAGCAGTCAGACAGGGAGCAATCAGCCCCAGCATTTT. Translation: CASSQTGSNQPQHF.

CDR3 DNA sequence: TGTGCCAGCTCACCATGGGTCCACGAGCAGTACTTC. This gives the protein CASSPWVHEQYF. The chain uses TRBV18 and TRBJ2-7; D unclear. Germline loops: CDR1 KGHSH, CDR2 LQKENI. Trimming stripped 2 bases from V and 5 bases from J, with 7 bases between. CDR3 length equals 12 residues. The full variable domain, completed using reference TRBV18 and TRBJ2-7, is NAGVMQNPRHLVRRRGQEARLRCSPMKGHSHVYWYRQLPEEGLKFMVYLQKENIIDESGMPKERFSAEFPKEGPSILRIQQVVRGDSAAYFCASSPWVHEQYFGPGTRLTVT.

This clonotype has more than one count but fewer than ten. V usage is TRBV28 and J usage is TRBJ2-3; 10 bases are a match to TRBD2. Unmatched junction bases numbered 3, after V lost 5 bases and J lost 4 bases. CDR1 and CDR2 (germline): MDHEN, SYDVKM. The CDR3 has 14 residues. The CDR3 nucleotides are TGTGCCAGCAGTCGAGCGGGAGGGCCAGATACGCAGTATTTT. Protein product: CASSRAGGPDTQYF. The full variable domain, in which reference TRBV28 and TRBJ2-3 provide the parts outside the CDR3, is DVKVTQSSRYLVKRTGEKVFLECVQDMDHENMFWYRQDPGLGLRLIYFSYDVKMKEKGDIPEGYSVSREKKERFSLILESASTNQTSMYLCASSRAGGPDTQYFGPGTRLTVL.

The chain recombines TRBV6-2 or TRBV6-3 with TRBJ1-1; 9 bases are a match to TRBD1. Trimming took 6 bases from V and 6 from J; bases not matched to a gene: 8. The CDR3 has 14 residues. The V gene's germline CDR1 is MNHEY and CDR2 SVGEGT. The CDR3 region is CASRLTGGPAEAFF. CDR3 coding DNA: TGTGCCAGCAGGCTGACAGGGGGACCGGCTGAAGCTTTCTTT.

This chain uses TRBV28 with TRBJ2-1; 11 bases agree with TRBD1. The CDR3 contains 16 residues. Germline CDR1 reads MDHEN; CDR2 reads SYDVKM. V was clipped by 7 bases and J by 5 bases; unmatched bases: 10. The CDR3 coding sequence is TGTGCCAGCATCTCCGTGGGGGACAGGGGGAACAATGAGCAGTTCTTC. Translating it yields CASISVGDRGNNEQFF.

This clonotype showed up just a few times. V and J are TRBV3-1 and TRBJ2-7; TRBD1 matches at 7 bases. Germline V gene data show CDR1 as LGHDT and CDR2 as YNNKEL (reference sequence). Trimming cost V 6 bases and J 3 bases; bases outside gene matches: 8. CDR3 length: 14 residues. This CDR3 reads CASRRQGSDYEQYF. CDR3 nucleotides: TGTGCCAGCAGACGACAGGGCTCGGACTACGAGCAGTACTTC.

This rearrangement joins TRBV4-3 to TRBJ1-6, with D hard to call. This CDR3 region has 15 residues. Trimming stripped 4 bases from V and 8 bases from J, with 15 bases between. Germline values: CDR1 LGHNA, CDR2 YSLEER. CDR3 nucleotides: TGCGCCAGCAGCCTCCAAAGGATTGGGGATTCACCCCTCCACTTT. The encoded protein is CASSLQRIGDSPLHF.

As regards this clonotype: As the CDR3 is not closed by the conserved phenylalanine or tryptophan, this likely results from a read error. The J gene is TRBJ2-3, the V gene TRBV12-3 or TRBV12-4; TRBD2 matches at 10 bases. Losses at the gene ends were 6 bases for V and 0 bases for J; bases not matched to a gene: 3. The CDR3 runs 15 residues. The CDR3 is CASRQTSGSTDTQYS. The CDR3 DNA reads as TGTGCCAGCAGGCAGACTAGCGGGAGCACAGATACGCAGTATTCC.